A selection of T cell receptor beta chains follows, all from one sample in a study of T cells in Graves' hyperthyroidism and ophthalmopathy. Via MiXCR, TCRdb re-called the multiplex PCR reads, giving one row per CDR3 protein. Of about 590,000 distinct CDR3 sequences in the sample, approximately 14% were seen once. Sequencing input: blood. The receptor source for this set is a woman in her late teens or twenties with Graves' ophthalmopathy. CDR3s include the opening cysteine and the closing phenylalanine or tryptophan. A D gene is named only where the DNA matches it firmly. Clone size is shown for a subset of rows, as once, few, many or a class of expanded clone.

J: TRBJ1-4; size: NA; V: TRBV4-2; D: NA; CDR3: CASSQDAREKLFF; DNA: TGTGCCAGCAGCCAAGATGCACGGGAAAAACTGTTTTTT
J: TRBJ2-1; size: many; V: TRBV6-1; D: NA; CDR3: CASSFGGGGGYNEQFF; DNA: TGTGCCAGCAGTTTCGGGGGCGGTGGGGGCTACAATGAGCAGTTCTTC
J: TRBJ2-5; size: few; V: TRBV13; D: NA; CDR3: CASSSGLRGTQYF; DNA: TGTGCCAGCAGCTCAGGTCTTCGGGGGACCCAGTACTTC
J: TRBJ1-2; size: many; V: TRBV12-3/TRBV12-4; D: NA; CDR3: CASSHGTNYGYTF; DNA: TGTGCCAGCAGCCACGGGACTAACTATGGCTACACCTTC
J: TRBJ2-7; size: many; V: TRBV28; D: NA; CDR3: CASSLNLDGTYEQYF; DNA: TGTGCCAGCAGTTTAAACCTGGACGGGACCTACGAGCAGTACTTC
J: TRBJ2-5; size: few; V: TRBV6-1; D: NA; CDR3: CASRLRRGQPRTQYF; DNA: TGTGCCAGCAGACTTAGGAGGGGACAGCCTAGGACCCAGTACTTC
J: TRBJ2-1; size: many; V: TRBV5-1; D: NA; CDR3: CASSPTTYFDEQFF; DNA: TGCGCCAGCAGCCCTACCACATACTTTGATGAGCAGTTCTTC
J: TRBJ1-5; size: few; V: TRBV20-1; D: NA; CDR3: CSASLPNRARGNQPQHF; DNA: TGCAGTGCTAGTTTACCTAACAGGGCTAGGGGGAATCAGCCCCAGCATTTT
J: TRBJ2-7; size: few; V: TRBV4-3; D: TRBD2; CDR3: CASSLGNGRAGEQYF; DNA: TGCGCCAGCAGCCTCGGTAACGGGAGGGCGGGGGAGCAGTACTTC
J: TRBJ2-2; size: NA; V: TRBV6-2/TRBV6-3; D: TRBD2; CDR3: CASTRASGSYTGELFF; DNA: TGTGCCAGCACACGGGCTAGCGGGTCGTACACCGGGGAGCTGTTTTTT
J: TRBJ2-6; size: NA; V: TRBV6-1; D: NA; CDR3: CASSRIKSSGANVLTF; DNA: TGTGCCAGCAGTCGGATTAAGAGCTCTGGGGCCAACGTCCTGACTTTC
J: TRBJ1-1; size: many; V: TRBV12-3/TRBV12-4; D: NA; CDR3: CASSRPGLTEAFF; DNA: TGTGCCAGCAGTCGGCCGGGGCTGACTGAAGCTTTCTTT
J: TRBJ1-1; size: many; V: TRBV11-2; D: NA; CDR3: CASSLSFLMNTEAFF; DNA: TGTGCCAGCAGCTTATCTTTCCTCATGAACACTGAAGCTTTCTTT
J: TRBJ1-1; size: many; V: TRBV10-3; D: NA; CDR3: CAISADFPNTEAFF; DNA: TGTGCCATCAGTGCCGACTTTCCGAACACTGAAGCTTTCTTT
J: TRBJ2-3; size: NA; V: TRBV5-5; D: TRBD2; CDR3: CASSLGGRVNTDTQYF; DNA: TGTGCCAGCAGCTTAGGCGGGAGAGTTAATACAGATACGCAGTATTTT
J: TRBJ2-1; size: many; V: TRBV20-1; D: TRBD2; CDR3: CSARVPGLAGGPHNEQFF; DNA: TGCAGTGCTAGAGTCCCGGGACTAGCGGGAGGGCCCCACAATGAGCAGTTCTTC
J: TRBJ1-1; size: NA; V: TRBV6-1; D: TRBD1; CDR3: CASSPPQGAGTEAFF; DNA: TGTGCCAGCAGTCCCCCACAGGGGGCGGGCACTGAAGCTTTCTTT
J: TRBJ2-3; size: NA; V: TRBV7-9; D: TRBD1; CDR3: CASSLKGQGINTQYF; DNA: TGTGCCAGCAGCTTAAAGGGACAGGGGATTAATACGCAGTATTTT
J: TRBJ1-2; size: few; V: TRBV28; D: TRBD1; CDR3: CASRLGQVEYYGYTF; DNA: TGTGCCAGCAGATTAGGACAGGTGGAATACTATGGCTACACCTTC
J: TRBJ2-7; size: NA; V: TRBV15; D: TRBD2; CDR3: CATSIGTSGRNLYEQYF; DNA: TGTGCCACCAGCATAGGGACTAGCGGGAGGAACCTCTACGAGCAGTACTTC
J: TRBJ2-3; size: many; V: TRBV3-1; D: NA; CDR3: CASSQNHREDTQYF; DNA: TGTGCCAGCAGCCAAAATCACAGGGAAGATACGCAGTATTTT
J: TRBJ2-7; size: many; V: TRBV6-2/TRBV6-3; D: NA; CDR3: CASRQSAGKIYEQYF; DNA: TGTGCCAGCAGACAATCGGCGGGCAAGATCTACGAGCAGTACTTC
J: TRBJ2-7; size: many; V: TRBV28; D: TRBD1; CDR3: CASSLAGTASHEQYF; DNA: TGTGCCAGCAGTTTAGCCGGGACAGCTTCCCACGAGCAGTACTTC
J: TRBJ1-1; size: NA; V: TRBV19; D: TRBD1; CDR3: CASRGTGNTEAFF; DNA: TGTGCCAGTCGTGGGACAGGGAACACTGAAGCTTTCTTT
J: TRBJ1-5; size: many; V: TRBV27; D: NA; CDR3: CASSLMAYSAQHF; DNA: TGTGCCAGCAGTTTAATGGCCTACTCGGCCCAGCATTTT
J: TRBJ1-6; size: many; V: TRBV30; D: NA; CDR3: CAWSVRRGNNSPLHF; DNA: TGTGCCTGGAGTGTACGAAGGGGAAATAATTCACCCCTCCACTTT
J: TRBJ2-5; size: many; V: TRBV20-1; D: NA; CDR3: CSASSARGETQYF; DNA: TGCAGTGCTAGTTCCGCCAGGGGAGAGACCCAGTACTTC
J: TRBJ1-1; size: many; V: TRBV5-1; D: NA; CDR3: CASSLAVAENTEAFF; DNA: TGCGCCAGCAGCTTGGCAGTCGCAGAAAACACTGAAGCTTTCTTT
J: TRBJ2-3; size: many; V: TRBV2; D: TRBD2; CDR3: CARARAGDFTDTQYF; DNA: TGTGCCAGGGCGAGAGCGGGAGATTTTACAGATACGCAGTATTTT
J: TRBJ1-1; size: many; V: TRBV18; D: NA; CDR3: CASSPPSRTDTEAFF; DNA: TGTGCCAGCTCACCACCGTCGAGGACAGACACTGAAGCTTTCTTT
J: TRBJ2-3; size: NA; V: TRBV7-9; D: TRBD2; CDR3: CASSSWTSGSSDTQYF; DNA: TGTGCCAGCAGCTCTTGGACTAGCGGGAGTTCAGATACGCAGTATTTT
J: TRBJ1-1; size: many; V: TRBV28; D: NA; CDR3: CASSPLWGRSNTEAFF; DNA: TGTGCCAGCAGTCCCCTCTGGGGGCGAAGTAACACTGAAGCTTTCTTT
J: TRBJ2-1; size: few; V: TRBV7-9; D: NA; CDR3: CASSLTQYNEQFF; DNA: TGTGCCAGCAGCTTAACACAGTACAATGAGCAGTTCTTC
J: TRBJ2-3; size: many; V: TRBV18; D: NA; CDR3: CASSPPGSADTQYF; DNA: TGTGCCAGCTCACCACCGGGGAGCGCAGATACGCAGTATTTT
J: TRBJ2-5; size: many; V: TRBV6-2/TRBV6-3; D: NA; CDR3: CASSYSGFGKESQETQYF; DNA: TGTGCCAGCAGTTACTCGGGGTTCGGGAAAGAGAGCCAAGAGACCCAGTACTTC
J: TRBJ1-3; size: many; V: TRBV28; D: NA; CDR3: CASSLSSSGNTIYF; DNA: TGTGCCAGCAGTTTATCCAGTTCAGGAAACACCATATATTTT
J: TRBJ1-5; size: many; V: TRBV20-1; D: NA; CDR3: CSAMYGTANQPQHF; DNA: TGCAGTGCTATGTATGGGACGGCGAATCAGCCCCAGCATTTT
J: TRBJ2-1; size: NA; V: TRBV11-3; D: NA; CDR3: CASSLVQGYNEQFF; DNA: TGTGCCAGCAGCTTAGTCCAAGGATACAATGAGCAGTTCTTC
J: TRBJ2-3; size: many; V: TRBV24-1; D: NA; CDR3: CATSDRGPDTQYF; DNA: TGTGCCACCAGTGACCGGGGTCCCGATACGCAGTATTTT
J: TRBJ2-3; size: many; V: TRBV6-1; D: TRBD1; CDR3: CASSEWGQFADTQYF; DNA: TGTGCCAGCAGTGAATGGGGACAGTTCGCAGATACGCAGTATTTT
J: TRBJ2-7; size: many; V: TRBV9; D: NA; CDR3: CASSVAMTGPGHEQYF; DNA: TGTGCCAGCAGCGTAGCTATGACAGGTCCAGGCCACGAGCAGTACTTC
J: TRBJ1-6; size: many; V: TRBV3-1; D: NA; CDR3: CASSQAGNSPLHF; DNA: TGTGCCAGCAGCCAAGCGGGAAATTCACCCCTCCACTTT
J: TRBJ2-1; size: NA; V: TRBV15; D: TRBD2; CDR3: CATSRDSGTSAYNEQFF; DNA: TGTGCCACCAGCAGGGATTCCGGGACTAGCGCCTACAATGAGCAGTTCTTC
J: TRBJ2-1; size: many; V: TRBV2; D: TRBD2; CDR3: CASSLAGVRDNEQFF; DNA: TGTGCCAGCAGCCTAGCGGGAGTGAGGGACAATGAGCAGTTCTTC
J: TRBJ2-1; size: NA; V: TRBV4-3; D: NA; CDR3: CASTQGGGGGNEQFF; DNA: TGCGCCAGCACCCAGGGGGGCGGCGGGGGCAATGAGCAGTTCTTC
J: TRBJ2-7; size: NA; V: TRBV14; D: NA; CDR3: CASSLWDTVVEQYF; DNA: TGTGCCAGCAGCCTATGGGACACCGTCGTCGAGCAGTACTTC
J: TRBJ2-7; size: NA; V: TRBV19; D: NA; CDR3: CASLSPRRGEQYF; DNA: TGTGCCAGTCTCTCCCCCAGGAGAGGTGAGCAGTACTTC
J: TRBJ2-7; size: many; V: TRBV28; D: NA; CDR3: CASSPDGGSYEQYF; DNA: TGTGCCAGCAGCCCAGATGGGGGCTCCTACGAGCAGTACTTC
J: TRBJ1-5; size: few; V: TRBV20-1; D: TRBD1; CDR3: CSARSLITGVKQPQHF; DNA: TGCAGTGCTAGATCCCTTATTACAGGGGTGAAGCAACCCCAGCATTTT
J: TRBJ2-7; size: NA; V: TRBV6-5; D: TRBD1; CDR3: CASSYLGTGAGIYLYEQYF; DNA: TGTGCCAGCAGTTACCTTGGGACAGGGGCCGGGATTTACCTTTACGAGCAGTACTTC
J: TRBJ1-1; size: many; V: TRBV9; D: TRBD1; CDR3: CASSPPPSGQMNTEAFF; DNA: TGTGCCAGCAGCCCCCCCCCTTCGGGACAGATGAACACTGAAGCTTTCTTT
J: TRBJ2-7; size: many; V: TRBV20-1; D: TRBD2; CDR3: CSARDPLEGLAGYSQYF; DNA: TGCAGTGCTAGAGATCCTTTGGAGGGACTAGCGGGATACTCGCAGTACTTC
J: TRBJ2-7; size: many; V: TRBV6-1; D: TRBD2; CDR3: CASLGSGSKYEQYF; DNA: TGTGCCAGCTTAGGTAGCGGGAGCAAGTACGAGCAGTACTTC
J: TRBJ2-7; size: few; V: TRBV20-1; D: TRBD1; CDR3: CSATKRGQGLREQYF; DNA: TGCAGTGCTACTAAGAGGGGACAGGGACTACGGGAGCAGTACTTC